A single sample gave rise to the 15 T cell receptor beta chains below, sequenced in a study of cytomegalovirus exposure and HLA in healthy donors. 60 Vbeta and 13 Jbeta primers were used in PCR. The assay was immunoSEQ multiplex PCR, and TCRdb's table has in-frame clones only and misses some. The sample lists fewer than 150,000 clones; 80% were seen once. Sequencing input: PBMCs. The receptors were gathered from a man over 45 in good health and CMV-seronegative.

The chain carries TRBV10-2 and TRBJ2-2; 7 bases match TRBD2. Germline V gives CDR1 WSHSY, CDR2 SAAADI. This CDR3 has 14 amino acids. V shed 7 bases and J 5 bases; nucleotides not matched to a gene: 7. CDR3 loop: CASTRLRGTGELFF. The CDR3 DNA sequence: TGCGCCAGCACCAGACTGCGGGGGACCGGGGAGCTGTTTTTT.

This clone occurred once. The gene calls are TRBV6-5 and TRBJ1-2; 7 positions agree with TRBD1. J gave up 3 bases and V 2 bases, and 3 bases lay outside the gene matches. The CDR3 consists of 14 residues. Looked up from germline, CDR1 is MNHEY and CDR2 is SVGAGI. The CDR3 nucleotides are TGTGCCAGCAGTTACACAGGGGTAGACTATGGCTACACCTTC. This encodes CASSYTGVDYGYTF.

V is TRBV6-1 and J is TRBJ2-5; tentative D call: TRBD2 (6 bases). The CDR3 length is 14 residues. CDR1 MNHNS and CDR2 SASEGT come from the germline V gene. Deletions cut 3 bases from V and 5 bases from J, with 13 bases between. CDR3 nucleotide sequence: TGTGCCAGCAGTGACTGGCGGGGTGGGGAGACCCAGTACTTC. It codes for CASSDWRGGETQYF.

V gene TRBV19 combines with J gene TRBJ2-5, with D perhaps matching TRBD2 (5 bases). Germline V gene data show CDR1 as LNHDA and CDR2 as SQIVND (reference sequence). The CDR3 has 14 amino acids. V gave up 3 bases and J gave up 1 base, with 9 bases separating them. The CDR3 is CASSMGGLQETQYF. The CDR3 nucleotides are TGTGCCAGTAGTATGGGCGGACTCCAAGAGACCCAGTACTTC.

The chain carries TRBV18 and TRBJ2-3; no definite D call. The CDR3 extends over 16 amino acids. From germline, CDR1 is KGHSH and CDR2 LQKENI. Trimming stripped 0 bases from V and 2 bases from J, with 12 bases between. The CDR3 loop is CASSPPRLTSTDTQYF. CDR3 DNA: TGTGCCAGCTCACCACCGCGACTCACCTCCACAGATACGCAGTATTTT.

V usage is TRBV7-6 and J usage is TRBJ2-7; no firm D call. This CDR3 contains 12 residues. Trimming removed 2 bases from V and 4 bases from J, with 6 bases in between. Germline CDR1 SGHVS, CDR2 FNYEAQ. The CDR3 spells CASSLIGYEQYF. In DNA form, the CDR3 reads TGTGCCAGCAGCTTAATCGGGTACGAGCAGTACTTC.

The chain employs TRBV28 and TRBJ1-1, with D hard to call. Germline V gene sequence: CDR1 MDHEN, CDR2 SYDVKM. The CDR3 runs to 12 residues. The ends were cut back, 3 bases at V and 10 bases at J, with 12 bases in the middle. The CDR3 region has the DNA TGTGCCAGCAGTTTGGGAGGCGGGCGAGCTTTCTTT. Its translation is CASSLGGGRAFF.

This clone has just a few counts. The rearrangement uses TRBV6-5 and TRBJ2-7; unclear D gene. V shed 2 bases and J shed 4 bases, with 12 bases lying between them. Per the germline V gene, CDR1 is MNHEY and CDR2 is SVGAGI. This CDR3 is 14 amino acids long. CDR3 coding DNA: TGTGCCAGCAGTTACGACACGCTCTTGTACGAGCAGTACTTC. Encoded protein: CASSYDTLLYEQYF.

This clone was seen more than once but under ten times. The gene calls are TRBV7-2 and TRBJ2-5; 8 positions agree with TRBD2. The length of the CDR3 is 14 residues. Trimming took 4 bases from V and 4 from J; bases not matched to a gene: 5. The germline V gene encodes CDR1 SGHTA and CDR2 FQGNSA. In nucleotides, the CDR3 is TGTGCCAGCAGCTCCCTGCGGGGGGCAGAGACCCAGTACTTC. Translation gives CASSSLRGAETQYF. The whole variable domain, filled in from reference TRBV7-2 and TRBJ2-5, reads GAGVSQSPSNKVTEKGKDVELRCDPISGHTALYWYRQSLGQGLEFLIYFQGNSAPDKSGLPSDRFSAERTGGSVSTLTIQRTQQEDSAVYLCASSSLRGAETQYFGPGTRLLVL.

This clone came up once. The genes are TRBV11-2 and TRBJ2-2; D not resolved. The CDR3 contains 15 residues. Between the trimmed V and J ends, which lost 5 bases and 2 bases, there was a span of 12 bases. The germline CDR1 and CDR2 sequences are SGHAT and FQNNGV. The DNA of the CDR3 is TGTGCCAGCAGCCCACAATTTCGTAACACCGGGGAGCTGTTTTTT. Its protein is CASSPQFRNTGELFF.

The genes are TRBV30 and TRBJ2-3; 14 bases line up with TRBD2. Trimming at V came to 5 bases and at J to 2 bases, leaving 6 bases not matched to a gene. CDR1 and CDR2 (germline): GTSNPN, SVGIG (reference sequence). The CDR3 loop spans 16 amino acids. The CDR3 nucleotides read TGTGCCTGGGGGGGGACTAGCGGGAGCTACACAGATACGCAGTATTTT. Translated: CAWGGTSGSYTDTQYF.

To note about this clone: Germline is not matched at one junction end, which may reflect a read error. The sample carries other DNA sequences with the same CDR3. CDR3 residues: CSVLAGVVTGELFF. Here the CDR3 DNA reads TGCAGCGTCCTGGCGGGAGTTGTAACCGGGGAGCTGTTTTTC. The chain links TRBV29-1 to TRBJ2-2, with 7 bases identical to TRBD2. The CDR3 consists of 14 residues. Germline CDR1 is SQVTM and CDR2 is ANQGSEA.

The V call is TRBV7-3, the J call TRBJ2-7; 9 bases line up with TRBD1. The germline V gene encodes CDR1 SGHTA and CDR2 FQGTGA. The CDR3 extends over 14 amino acids. The junction had 3 bases not matched to a gene; V was cut back by 3 bases and J by 3 bases. The chain's CDR3 is CASSFGTGHYEQYF. CDR3 sequence (DNA): TGTGCCAGCAGCTTCGGGACAGGGCACTACGAGCAGTACTTC.

The chain has TRBV19 and TRBJ1-4, with a weak D call TRBD1 (5 bases). The V end lost 0 bases, the J end lost 5 bases, and 13 bases lay between the germline ends. The CDR3 sequence is 16 residues long. CDR1 is LNHDA and CDR2 is SQIVND in the germline V gene (reference sequence). This CDR3 reads CASSIDGASRNEKLFF. DNA of the CDR3: TGTGCCAGTAGTATAGATGGGGCGAGCCGAAATGAAAAACTGTTTTTT. The variable domain in full, completed from reference TRBV19 and TRBJ1-4, reads DGGITQSPKYLFRKEGQNVTLSCEQNLNHDAMYWYRQDPGQGLRLIYYSQIVNDFQKGDIAEGYSVSREKKESFPLTVTSAQKNPTAFYLCASSIDGASRNEKLFFGSGTQLSVL.

The V call is TRBV30, the J call TRBJ2-1, with D perhaps TRBD2 (5 bases). V lost 2 bases and J lost 9, with 8 bases in between. CDR3 length: 11 amino acids. Germline CDR1 reads GTSNPN; CDR2 reads SVGIG (reference sequence). CDR3 nucleotides: TGTGCCTGGAGTTTAGGGAGTGAGCAGTTCTTC. Amino acid sequence: CAWSLGSEQFF.